This T cell receptor beta chain was sequenced in a study of beta chain features in type 1 diabetes. Study summary: Summed over all samples, the examined sorted cells came to under 110,000,000.

Study-wide points: People with Type 1 diabetes carried modestly yet significantly shorter TCRB CDR3s in all four CD4+ subsets.

Of the isolated RNA, all was reverse transcribed, and so the sequenced material was expressed TCRB transcripts. The data were produced by immunoSEQ multiplex PCR, yet TCRdb's version contains in-frame clones alone and is incomplete. This table holds 150,000 to 200,000 clones, roughly 9.1% found once. V lost 0 bases, J lost 0 bases, and 6 bases lay in between. The CDR3 is 14 amino acids. CDR1 and CDR2 (germline): SGDLS, YYNGEE. With regard to this clone: Its antigen is unknown.

The J gene is TRBJ1-2, the V gene TRBV9; the D is unclear. The clonotype originates from a woman between 18 and 29 years old in good health. The sample was central memory CD4+ T cells from blood. The CDR3 sequence is CASSVGPANYGYTF. In DNA, the CDR3 is TGTGCCAGCAGCGTAGGCCCAGCTAACTATGGCTACACCTTC.